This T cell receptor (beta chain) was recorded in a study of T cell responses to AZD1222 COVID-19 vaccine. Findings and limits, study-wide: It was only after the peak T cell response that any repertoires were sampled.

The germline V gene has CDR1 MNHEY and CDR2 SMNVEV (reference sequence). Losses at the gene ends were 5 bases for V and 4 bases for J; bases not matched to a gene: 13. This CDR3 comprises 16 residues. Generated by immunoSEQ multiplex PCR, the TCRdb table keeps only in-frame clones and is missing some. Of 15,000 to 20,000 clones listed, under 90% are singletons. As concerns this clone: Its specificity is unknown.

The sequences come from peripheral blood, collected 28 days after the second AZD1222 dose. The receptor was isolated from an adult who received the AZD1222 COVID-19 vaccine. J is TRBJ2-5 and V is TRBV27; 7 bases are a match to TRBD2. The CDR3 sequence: CASSLSWSGMIETQYF. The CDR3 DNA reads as TGTGCCAGCAGTCTCTCCTGGAGCGGGATGATAGAGACCCAGTACTTC.